This T cell receptor (beta chain) was sequenced during a study of blood T cell repertoires in COVID-19. Study background: Samples representing acute and convalescent COVID-19 were sourced from the United States, Italy and Spain. Sample material is recorded as cDNA or gDNA derived from T cells, B-cell-depleted T cells, or PBMCs.

Original data processing: Amplification from reference gene primers served as the basis for estimated nucleated cell counts. Libraries were prepared by immunoSEQ multiplex PCR; TCRdb keeps only in-frame clonotypes and omits some of them. That table gives V, J and clone size, and the DNA gave D and trimming. The sample lists approximately 170,000 clones; about 83% were seen once. Per germline, CDR1 MDHEN and CDR2 SYDVKM. The V end lost 4 bases, the J end lost 6 bases, and 16 bases lay between the germline ends. The CDR3 runs 14 residues. The chain couples TRBV28 to TRBJ2-7; D might be TRBD2 (7 bases). The sequence derives from a man in his late teens or twenties with active or convalescent COVID-19. The sequenced sample consisted of peripheral blood. The CDR3 sequence: CASSSLYGGAEQYV. In nucleotides, the CDR3 is TGTGCCAGCAGTTCACTCTATGGGGGGGCCGAGCAGTACGTC.